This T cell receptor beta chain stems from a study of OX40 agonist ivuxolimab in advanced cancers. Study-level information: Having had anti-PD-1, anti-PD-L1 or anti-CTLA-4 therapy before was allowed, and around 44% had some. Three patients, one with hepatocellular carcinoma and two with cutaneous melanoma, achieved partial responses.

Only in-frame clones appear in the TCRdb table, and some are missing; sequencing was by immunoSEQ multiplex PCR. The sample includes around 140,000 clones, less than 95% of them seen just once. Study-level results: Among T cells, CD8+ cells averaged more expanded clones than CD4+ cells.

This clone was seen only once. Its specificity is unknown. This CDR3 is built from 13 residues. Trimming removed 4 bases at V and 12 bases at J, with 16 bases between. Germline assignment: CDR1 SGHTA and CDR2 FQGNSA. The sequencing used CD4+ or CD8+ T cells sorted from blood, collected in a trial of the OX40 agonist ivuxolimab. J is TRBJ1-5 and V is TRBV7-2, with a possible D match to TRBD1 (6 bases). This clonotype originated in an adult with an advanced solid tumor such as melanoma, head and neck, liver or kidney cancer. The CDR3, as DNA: TGTGCCAGCAGCTCTAATGACAGGAAGGTCCAGCATTTT. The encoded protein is CASSSNDRKVQHF.